The T cell receptor beta chain described here comes from a study of identifying expanded T cells in peripheral blood. Concerning this clone itself: The antigen is not known.

Study-level findings and limits: Technical replicates showed around 1.1 changed clones; around 2 weeks approximately 15; four weeks 19. Clone count variance between roughly 2-week samples rose with total template count.

No infections or other immune events were documented during collection. Repertoires were generated with immunoSEQ multiplex PCR, while TCRdb's copy carries only in-frame clones and drops some. The repertoire holds around 130,000 clones, with 75% to 90% as singletons. V shed 4 bases and J shed 1 base, with 22 bases lying between them. Germline CDR1 is KGHSH and CDR2 is LQKENI. This CDR3 has 19 residues. The sequence came from a person aged 18 to 75 in good health. The material sequenced was blood. The chain is built from TRBV18 and TRBJ1-4; tentative D call: TRBD1 (5 bases). The CDR3 DNA sequence: TGTGCCAGCTCACTCGACCACCTCCAGGGCCTCATAACTAATGAAAAACTGTTTTTT. Translated, it gives CASSLDHLQGLITNEKLFF.